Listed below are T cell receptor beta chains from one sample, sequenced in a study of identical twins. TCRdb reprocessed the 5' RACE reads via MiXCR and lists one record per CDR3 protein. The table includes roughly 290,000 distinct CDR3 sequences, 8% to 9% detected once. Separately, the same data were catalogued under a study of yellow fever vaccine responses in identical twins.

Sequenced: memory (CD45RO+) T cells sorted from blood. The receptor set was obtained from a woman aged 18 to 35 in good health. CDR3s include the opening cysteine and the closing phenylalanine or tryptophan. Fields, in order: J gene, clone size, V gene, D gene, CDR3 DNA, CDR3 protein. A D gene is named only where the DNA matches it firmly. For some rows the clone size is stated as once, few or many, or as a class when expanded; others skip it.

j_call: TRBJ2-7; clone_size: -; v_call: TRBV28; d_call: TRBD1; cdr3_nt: TGTGCCAGCAGTTTATACGGGACAGGGGGAAGGGAGCAGTACTTC; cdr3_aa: CASSLYGTGGREQYF
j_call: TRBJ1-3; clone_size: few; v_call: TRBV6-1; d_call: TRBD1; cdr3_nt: TGTGCCAGCAGTGAATGGGACAGGGGGCTGACTGGAAACACCATATATTTT; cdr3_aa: CASSEWDRGLTGNTIYF
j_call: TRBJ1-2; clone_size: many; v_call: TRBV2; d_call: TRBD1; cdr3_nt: TGTGCCAGCAGTGAAATCGACAGGGGGCCCTATGGCTACACCTTC; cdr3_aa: CASSEIDRGPYGYTF
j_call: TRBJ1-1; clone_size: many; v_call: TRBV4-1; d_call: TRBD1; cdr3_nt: TGCGCCAGCAGCCGGCTGGACAGGGAGAACACTGAAGCTTTCTTT; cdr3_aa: CASSRLDRENTEAFF
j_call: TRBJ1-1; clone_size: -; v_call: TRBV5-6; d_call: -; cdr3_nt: TGTGCCAGCAGCCGGAAACTGAACACTGAAGCTTTCTTT; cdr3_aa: CASSRKLNTEAFF
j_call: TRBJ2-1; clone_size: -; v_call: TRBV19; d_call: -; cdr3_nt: TGTGCCAGTAGTACCCGACGTAACCTACCAGGAGATGAGCAGTTCTTC; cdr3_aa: CASSTRRNLPGDEQFF
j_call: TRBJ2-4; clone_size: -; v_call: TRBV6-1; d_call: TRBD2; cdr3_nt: TGTGCCAGCAGTGAAGCCCCAGAAACTAGCGGGAGAGCCAAAAACATTCAGTACTTC; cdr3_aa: CASSEAPETSGRAKNIQYF
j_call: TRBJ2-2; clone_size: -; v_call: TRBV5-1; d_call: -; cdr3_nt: TGCGCCAGCAGCTTACAGGGAGCGGCCGGGGAGCTGTTTTTT; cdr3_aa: CASSLQGAAGELFF
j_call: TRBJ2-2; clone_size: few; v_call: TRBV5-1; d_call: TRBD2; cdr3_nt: TGCGCCAGCAGCCCCCCTGGCGGGGGGGCCTTTGGGGAGCTGTTTTTT; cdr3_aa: CASSPPGGGAFGELFF
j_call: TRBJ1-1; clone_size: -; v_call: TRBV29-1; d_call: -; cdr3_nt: TGCAGCGCGAAAACCATTAGGAACACTGAAGCTTTCTTT; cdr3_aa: CSAKTIRNTEAFF
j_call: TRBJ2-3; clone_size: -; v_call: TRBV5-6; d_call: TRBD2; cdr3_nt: TGTGCCAGCAGAGCAGTCGGGGGGGCTAGCACAGATACGCAGTATTTT; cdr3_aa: CASRAVGGASTDTQYF
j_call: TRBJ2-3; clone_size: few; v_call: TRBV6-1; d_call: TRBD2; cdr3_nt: TGTGCCAGCAGTGAGCAACTAGCGGGAGGAACAGATACGCAGTATTTT; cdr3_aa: CASSEQLAGGTDTQYF
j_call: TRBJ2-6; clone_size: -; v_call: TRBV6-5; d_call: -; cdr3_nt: TGTGCCAGCAGTTACCTCATGGGATCTGGGGCCAACGTCCTGACTTTC; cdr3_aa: CASSYLMGSGANVLTF
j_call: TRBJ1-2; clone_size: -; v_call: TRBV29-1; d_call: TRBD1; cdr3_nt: TGCAGCGTCCGCCGGACAGGGGACGGCTACACCTTC; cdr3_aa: CSVRRTGDGYTF
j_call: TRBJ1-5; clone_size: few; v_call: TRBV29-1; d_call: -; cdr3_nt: TGCAGCGTTGATGGGGGGAACAATCAGCCCCAGCATTTT; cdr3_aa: CSVDGGNNQPQHF
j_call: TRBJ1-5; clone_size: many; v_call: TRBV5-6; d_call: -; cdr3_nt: TGTGCCAGCAGCCTGGTCGGGGATAATCAGCCCCAGCATTTT; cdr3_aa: CASSLVGDNQPQHF
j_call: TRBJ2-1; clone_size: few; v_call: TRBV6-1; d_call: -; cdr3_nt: TGTGCCAGCAGAAACAGACCGAAGGAGCAGTTCTTC; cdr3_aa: CASRNRPKEQFF
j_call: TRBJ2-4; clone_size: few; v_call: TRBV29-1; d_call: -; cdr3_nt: TGCAGCGTTGTTAGCCTAGCCAAAAACATTCAGTACTTC; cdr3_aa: CSVVSLAKNIQYF
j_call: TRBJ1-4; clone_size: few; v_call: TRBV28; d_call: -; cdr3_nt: TGTGCCAGCAGTTGGCGGACGAATGAAAAACTGTTTTTT; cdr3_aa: CASSWRTNEKLFF
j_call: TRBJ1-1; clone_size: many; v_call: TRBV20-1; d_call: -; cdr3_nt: TGCAGTGCCGAAAGGTGGGGAACCCCTGAAGCTTTCTTT; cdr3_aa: CSAERWGTPEAFF
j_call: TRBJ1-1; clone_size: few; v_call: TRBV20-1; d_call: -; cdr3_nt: TGCCGTTACAGGGCCGGGGACACTGAAGCTTTCTTT; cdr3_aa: CRYRAGDTEAFF
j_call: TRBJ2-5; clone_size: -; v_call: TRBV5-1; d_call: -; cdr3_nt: TGCGCCAGCAGCTTGGGGGGGAACTTAGGAGAGACCCAGTACTTC; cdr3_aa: CASSLGGNLGETQYF
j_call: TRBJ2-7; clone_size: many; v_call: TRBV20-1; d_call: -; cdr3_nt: TGCAGTGCTTCCAGCGGTCACGAGCAGTACTTC; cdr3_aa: CSASSGHEQYF
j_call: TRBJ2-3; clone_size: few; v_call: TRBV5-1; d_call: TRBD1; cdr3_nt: TGCGCCAGCAGCACAGGACAGGGGGCGAACGAATGGGGAGATACGCAGTATTTT; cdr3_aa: CASSTGQGANEWGDTQYF
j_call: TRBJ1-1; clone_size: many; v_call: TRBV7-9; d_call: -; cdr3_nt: TGTGCCAGCAGCTTACAGACTGCCGGGAGCACTGAAGCTTTCTTT; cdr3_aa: CASSLQTAGSTEAFF
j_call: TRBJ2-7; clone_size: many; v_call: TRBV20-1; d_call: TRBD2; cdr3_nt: TGCAGTGCTAGGAGCACGGGAGGGACCGAGCAGTACTTC; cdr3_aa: CSARSTGGTEQYF
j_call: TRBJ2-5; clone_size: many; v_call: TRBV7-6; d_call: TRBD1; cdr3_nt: TGTGCCAGCAGCGTAGGGGACAGAGGGAAGACCCAGTACTTC; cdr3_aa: CASSVGDRGKTQYF
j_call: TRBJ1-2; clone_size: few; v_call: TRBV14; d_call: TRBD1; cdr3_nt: TGTGCCAGCAGCTATCTAGGACAGGAACTTTCCTATGGCTACACCTTC; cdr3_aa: CASSYLGQELSYGYTF
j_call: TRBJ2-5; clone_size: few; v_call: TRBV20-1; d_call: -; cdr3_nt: TGCAGTGCCCCGGTTCGGGCAGAGACCCAGTACTTC; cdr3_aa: CSAPVRAETQYF
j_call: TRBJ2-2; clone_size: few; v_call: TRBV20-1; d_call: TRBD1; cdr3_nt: TGCAGTGCTAGACCAGGGGGCATTTTCACCGGGGAGCTGTTTTTT; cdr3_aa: CSARPGGIFTGELFF
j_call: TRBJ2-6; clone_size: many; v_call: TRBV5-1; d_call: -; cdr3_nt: TGCGCCAGCAGCGTGAGGTTAACTGGGGCCAACGTCCTGACTTTC; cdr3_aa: CASSVRLTGANVLTF
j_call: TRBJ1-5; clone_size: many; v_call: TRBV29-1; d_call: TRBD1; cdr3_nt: TGCAGCGTAGGGACAGGGAAGGAGCAGCCCCAGCATTTT; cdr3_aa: CSVGTGKEQPQHF
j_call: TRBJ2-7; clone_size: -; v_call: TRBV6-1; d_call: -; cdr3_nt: TGTGCCAGCAGAATAGCGGCCGCAAGCTCCTACGAGCAGTACTTC; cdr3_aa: CASRIAAASSYEQYF
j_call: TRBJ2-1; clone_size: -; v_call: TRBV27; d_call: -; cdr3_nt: TGTGCCAGCAGTTCATTCGAGGGAAACGAGCAGTTCTTC; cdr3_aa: CASSSFEGNEQFF
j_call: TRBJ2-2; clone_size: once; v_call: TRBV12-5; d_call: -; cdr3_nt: TGTGCTAGTGTGGCGTCGGTCGGGGAGCTGTTTTTT; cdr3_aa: CASVASVGELFF
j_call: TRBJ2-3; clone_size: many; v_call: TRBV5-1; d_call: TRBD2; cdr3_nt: TGCGCCAGCAGCTTGTTGGGGACTAGCGGGAGCACAGATACGCAGTATTTT; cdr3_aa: CASSLLGTSGSTDTQYF
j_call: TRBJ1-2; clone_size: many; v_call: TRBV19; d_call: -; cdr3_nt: TGTGCCAGTAGTAGGGGAAACTATGGCTACACCTTC; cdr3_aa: CASSRGNYGYTF
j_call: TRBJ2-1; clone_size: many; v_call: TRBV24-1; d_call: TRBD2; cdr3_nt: TGTGCCACCAGTGATGCTAGCGGGCTAAGCTCCTACAATGAGCAGTTCTTC; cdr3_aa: CATSDASGLSSYNEQFF
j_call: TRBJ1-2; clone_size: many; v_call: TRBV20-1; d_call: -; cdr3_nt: TGCAGTGCACCTGGACAGTCCGGGGGAGGCTACACCTTC; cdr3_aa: CSAPGQSGGGYTF
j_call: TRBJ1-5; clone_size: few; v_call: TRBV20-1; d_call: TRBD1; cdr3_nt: TGCAGTGCTAGAGAGATCGGGACAGGGTACCTGAAGCCCCAGCATTTT; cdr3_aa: CSAREIGTGYLKPQHF
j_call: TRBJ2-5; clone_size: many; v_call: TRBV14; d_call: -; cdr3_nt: TGTGCCAGCAGCCAGGGGGCCCGGGAGACCCAGTACTTC; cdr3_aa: CASSQGARETQYF
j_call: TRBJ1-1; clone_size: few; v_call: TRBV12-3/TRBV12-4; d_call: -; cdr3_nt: TGTGCCAGCAGATCCGAGGGGTTGGGTAGTGCTGAAGCTTTCTTT; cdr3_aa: CASRSEGLGSAEAFF
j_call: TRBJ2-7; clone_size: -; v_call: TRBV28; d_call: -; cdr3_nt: TGTGCCAGCTCGGGCAACTGGGGCTCCTACGAGCAGTACTTC; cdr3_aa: CASSGNWGSYEQYF
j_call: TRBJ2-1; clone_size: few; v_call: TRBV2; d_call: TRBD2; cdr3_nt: TGTGCCAGCCGCCTAGCGGGGTTTTTCCTTGAGCAGTTCTTC; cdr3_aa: CASRLAGFFLEQFF
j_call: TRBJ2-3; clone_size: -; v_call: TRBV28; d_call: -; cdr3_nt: TGTGCCAGCAGTCGGACCCAAGGTAGCACAGATACGCAGTATTTT; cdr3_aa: CASSRTQGSTDTQYF
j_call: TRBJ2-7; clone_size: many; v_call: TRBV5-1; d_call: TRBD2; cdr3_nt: TGCGCCAGCAGCTTGGGTCCTAGCGGGAGCGGCAACTACGAGCAGTACTTC; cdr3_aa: CASSLGPSGSGNYEQYF
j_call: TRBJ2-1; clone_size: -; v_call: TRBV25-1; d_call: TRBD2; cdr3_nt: TGTGCCAGCAGTGTGACTAGCGCGAGCTCCTACAATGAGCAGTTCTTC; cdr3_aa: CASSVTSASSYNEQFF
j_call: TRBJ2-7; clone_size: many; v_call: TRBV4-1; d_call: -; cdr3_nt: TGCGCCAGCAGCCAAGATCTCCGATACGAGCAGTACTTC; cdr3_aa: CASSQDLRYEQYF
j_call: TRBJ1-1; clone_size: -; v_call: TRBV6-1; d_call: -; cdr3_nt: TGTGCCAGCAGTGCCCGGGACGCATTGAACACTGAAGCTTTCTTT; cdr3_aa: CASSARDALNTEAFF
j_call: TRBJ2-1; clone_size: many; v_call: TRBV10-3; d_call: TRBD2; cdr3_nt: TGTGCCATCAGTGAACCTAGGACTAGTCATCATGAGCAGTTCTTC; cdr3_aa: CAISEPRTSHHEQFF
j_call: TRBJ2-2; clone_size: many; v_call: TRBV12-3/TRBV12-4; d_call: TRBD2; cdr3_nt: TGTGCCAGCAGACCCGGGACTAGCGGGTCGGGGGAGCTGTTTTTT; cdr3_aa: CASRPGTSGSGELFF
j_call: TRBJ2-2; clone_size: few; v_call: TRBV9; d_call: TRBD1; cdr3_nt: TGTGCCAGCAGCATCGGGACAGGGGATTCCGGGGAGCTGTTTTTT; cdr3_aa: CASSIGTGDSGELFF
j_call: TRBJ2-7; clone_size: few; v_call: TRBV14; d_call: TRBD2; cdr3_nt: TGTGCCAGCAGCCAAGATGGACTAGCGGGGACCTACGAGCAGTACTTC; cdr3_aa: CASSQDGLAGTYEQYF
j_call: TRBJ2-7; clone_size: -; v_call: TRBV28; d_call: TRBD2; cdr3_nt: TGTGCCAGCAGTTTATATGGCGGGAGCTACAAGCAGTACTTC; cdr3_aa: CASSLYGGSYKQYF
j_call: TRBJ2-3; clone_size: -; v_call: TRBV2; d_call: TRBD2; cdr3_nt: TGTGCCAGCAAGGGATATAGGCGGGGGAGCACAGATACGCAGTATTTT; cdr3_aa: CASKGYRRGSTDTQYF
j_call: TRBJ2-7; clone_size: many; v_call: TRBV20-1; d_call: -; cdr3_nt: TGCAGTGCTAGTGGGGCTAGCGCGACCTACGAGCAGTACTTC; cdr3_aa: CSASGASATYEQYF
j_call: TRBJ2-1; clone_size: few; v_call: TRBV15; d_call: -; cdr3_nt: TGTGCCACCAGCAGAGTTATCGTGGGTGAGCAGTTCTTC; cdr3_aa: CATSRVIVGEQFF
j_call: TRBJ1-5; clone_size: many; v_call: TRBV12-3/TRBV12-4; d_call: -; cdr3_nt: TGTGCCAGCAGTTTAGAGGGGAGCAGGGGCAATCAGCCCCAGCATTTT; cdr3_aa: CASSLEGSRGNQPQHF